Each of the 26 T cell receptor beta chains below was sequenced from the same sample in a study of human T cells and chemical hapten exposure. Time point specified: patch test 1, 2 weeks after DPC sensitization. Treatment specified: therapeutic diphenylcyclopropenone sensitization with weekly scalp DPC. From the RACE reads, TCRdb called clonotypes with MiXCR, one entry per CDR3 protein. The table records some 170,000 distinct CDR3 sequences, about a fifth of them present only once. Sequencing was performed on whole blood, taken in connection with sensitization to the hapten diphenylcyclopropenone (DPC). Receptors originate from a woman in her 50s with alopecia areata. Some clones in this sample may be carry-over from other donors' samples.

The rearrangement links TRBV20-1 to TRBJ1-4; 11 bases map to TRBD1. Losses at the gene ends were 0 bases for V and 6 bases for J; bases not matched to a gene: 12. Germline loops: CDR1 DFQATT, CDR2 SNEGSKA (reference sequence). The CDR3 is made up of 18 amino acids. CDR3 region: CSARETGDRGVWDEKLFF. The CDR3 region has the DNA TGCAGTGCTAGAGAGACGGGGGACAGGGGGGTTTGGGATGAAAAACTGTTTTTT.

In this sample, this clonotype turned up a few times. V is TRBV21-1 and J is TRBJ2-3; no check of the table's D call, TRBD1, against the DNA was made. TRBV21-1 is a pseudogene segment. This CDR3 is built from 17 residues. CDR3 DNA: TGTGCCAGCAGCAAAGAGGGGGTTTTTGGGCCGACAGATACGCAGTATTTT. It translates to CASSKEGVFGPTDTQYF.

This clonotype occurred many times. V is TRBV6-6 and J is TRBJ1-5; a weak D match, TRBD1 (5 bases). The germline CDR1 and CDR2 sequences are MNHNY and SVGAGI (reference sequence). This CDR3 region has 13 residues. Trimming stripped 7 bases from V and 6 bases from J, with 13 bases between. CDR3 sequence reads: CASISVGGQPQHF. The CDR3 DNA sequence: TGTGCCAGCATCTCTGTGGGGGGTCAGCCCCAGCATTTT.

At least ten counts were recorded for this clonotype. This CDR3 is CASGLDNEQFF. DNA for the CDR3: TGTGCCTCTGGACTGGACAATGAGCAGTTCTTC. V usage is TRBV9 and J usage is TRBJ2-1, with a weak D call TRBD2 (5 bases). With 10 bases removed from V and 5 bases from J, the gap between germline ends came to 10 bases. The CDR3 covers 11 residues. CDR1 and CDR2 (germline): SGDLS, YYNGEE.

The table lists this clonotype with a few counts. V is TRBV15 and J is TRBJ1-4, with 8 nucleotides matching TRBD1. J was trimmed by 3 bases and V by 3 bases; bases with no gene match: 6. CDR1 is LNHNV and CDR2 is YYDKDF in the germline V gene (reference sequence). There are 16 residues in the CDR3. Written as DNA, the CDR3 is TGTGCCACCAGCAGGTCTCGGACAGGGTCTAATGAAAAACTGTTTTTT. Protein product: CATSRSRTGSNEKLFF.

The gene calls are TRBV5-1 and TRBJ1-1, with 8 positions matching TRBD1. J lost 6 bases, V lost 3 bases, and 10 bases had no gene match. CDR3 length: 15 residues. The V gene's germline CDR1 is SGHRS and CDR2 YFSETQ. The CDR3 is CASSSRQGRDAEAFF. In DNA form, the CDR3 reads TGCGCCAGCAGCTCACGACAGGGGAGGGACGCTGAAGCTTTCTTT.

The chain has TRBV9 and TRBJ2-1, with 13 bases matching TRBD2. This CDR3 is built from 15 residues. V was pared by 7 bases and J by 8 bases, with 9 bases of the junction left unmatched. Germline V gives CDR1 SGDLS, CDR2 YYNGEE. CDR3: CASRATSGGRDEQFF. As DNA, the CDR3 is TGTGCCAGCCGAGCGACTAGCGGGGGGCGGGATGAGCAGTTCTTC.

The rearrangement joins TRBV18 to TRBJ2-1; TRBD2 is a possible D gene (5 bases). The ends were cut back, 3 bases at V and 0 bases at J, with 9 bases in the middle. The CDR3 contains 15 residues. Looked up from germline, CDR1 is KGHSH and CDR2 is LQKENI. In DNA form, the CDR3 reads TGTGCCAGCTCACCGACGCTAGCCTCCTACAATGAGCAGTTCTTC. This codes for CASSPTLASYNEQFF.

This clonotype was recorded a few times. The chain links TRBV7-9 to TRBJ2-7; D perhaps matches TRBD2 (5 bases). Germline values: CDR1 SEHNR, CDR2 FQNEAQ (reference sequence). Trimming shortened V by 3 bases and J by 3 bases, and 18 bases separated the two germline ends. CDR3 length: 16 amino acids. The CDR3 here is CASSLYGRGRHYEQYF. In DNA form, the CDR3 reads TGTGCCAGCAGCTTGTACGGACGCGGGCGGCACTACGAGCAGTACTTC. Together with reference TRBV7-9 and TRBJ2-7, the CDR3 gives the full variable domain: DTGVSQNPRHKITKRGQNVTFRCDPISEHNRLYWYRQTLGQGPEFLTYFQNEAQLEKSRLLSDRFSAERPKGSFSTLEIQRTEQGDSAMYLCASSLYGRGRHYEQYFGPGTRLTVT.

This clonotype was recorded a few times. The chain links TRBV24-1 to TRBJ2-2; D gene uncertain. Germline V lookup: CDR1 KGHDR, CDR2 SFDVKD. V lost 1 base, J lost 3 bases, and 14 bases lay in between. This CDR3 is 17 amino acids long. The CDR3, as DNA: TGTGCCACCAGTGATTTTTCCAACCCCGTCGACACCGGGGAGCTGTTTTTT. Its protein is CATSDFSNPVDTGELFF.

In its sample, this clonotype was seen a few times. The chain combines TRBV28 with TRBJ2-6; no definite D call. V lost 11 bases and J 0 bases, leaving 14 bases between the germline ends. Per germline, CDR1 MDHEN and CDR2 SYDVKM. There are 15 residues in the CDR3. The CDR3 nucleotides are TGTGCCGGCGGCAATGACTTCTCTGGGGCCAACGTCCTGACTTTC. Translation: CAGGNDFSGANVLTF.

The table lists this clonotype with a few counts. The genes are TRBV6-5 and TRBJ2-7; 7 bases agree with TRBD1. Germline-derived CDR1 and CDR2 are MNHEY and SVGAGI. The CDR3 is 14 residues long. After removal of 6 bases from V and 2 bases from J, the junction contained 7 bases not matched to a gene. CDR3 protein: CASSIRDRAYEQYF. The CDR3 bases are TGTGCCAGCAGCATCCGGGACAGAGCCTACGAGCAGTACTTC.

This chain connects TRBV7-9 to TRBJ1-1; tentative D call: TRBD1 (6 bases). The CDR3 sequence is 18 residues long. Per germline, CDR1 SEHNR and CDR2 FQNEAQ (reference sequence). The ends were cut back, 1 base at V and 5 bases at J, with 23 bases in the middle. In DNA, the CDR3 is TGTGCCAGCAGCTTAGGGGTGTTTACAGGGAGCGGGGGAACTGAAGCTTTCTTT. Residues: CASSLGVFTGSGGTEAFF.

This clonotype was detected many times. The chain employs TRBV25-1 and TRBJ2-2; TRBD2 is a possible D gene (7 bases). V was shortened by 7 bases and J by 5 bases, with 8 bases between the two germline ends. The CDR3 sequence is 12 residues long. Germline CDR1 is MGHDK and CDR2 is SYGVNS. The CDR3 loop is CASKGGTGELFF. As DNA, the CDR3 is TGTGCCAGCAAGGGGGGGACCGGGGAGCTGTTTTTT.

A few counts support this clonotype. The chain combines TRBV10-1 with TRBJ2-3; possible D gene TRBD1, 5 bases. CDR3 size: 14 residues. Germline V gene lookup returns CDR1 WNHNN and CDR2 SYGVQD (reference sequence). The germline V and J ends were trimmed by 3 bases and 2 bases, with 9 bases remaining between them. The CDR3 sequence: CASSDRTYTDTQYF. The CDR3 DNA follows: TGCGCCAGCAGTGATCGGACATACACAGATACGCAGTATTTT.

The chain joins TRBV5-1 to TRBJ1-1, with a tentative D call TRBD1 (5 bases). Germline V gene data show CDR1 as SGHRS and CDR2 as YFSETQ. The CDR3 contains 15 residues. Trimming took off 0 bases at V and 3 bases at J, with 12 bases between the two ends. CDR3 sequence: CASSLVLPGDTEAFF. The CDR3, as DNA: TGCGCCAGCAGCTTGGTCTTGCCGGGGGACACTGAAGCTTTCTTT.

The chain joins TRBV6-5 to TRBJ2-1; 7 bases map to TRBD1. Germline V gene sequence: CDR1 MNHEY, CDR2 SVGAGI. This CDR3 has 15 amino acids. The V gene end was trimmed by 4 bases and the J gene end by 5 bases; junction bases not matched to a gene: 8. The CDR3 nucleotides read TGTGCCAGCAGTTCTACAGGGGCCCCTCACAATGAGCAGTTCTTC. This translates into CASSSTGAPHNEQFF.

This rearrangement joins TRBV6-5 to TRBJ2-2, with no clear D. CDR3 length: 14 amino acids. The germline CDR1 and CDR2 sequences are MNHEY and SVGAGI. The ends were cut back, 5 bases at V and 5 bases at J, with 12 bases in the middle. The CDR3 loop reads CASSKKRGTGELFF. CDR3 in DNA: TGTGCCAGCAGTAAGAAACGAGGTACCGGGGAGCTGTTTTTT.

The rearrangement links TRBV4-2 to TRBJ2-7; 7 positions agree with TRBD1. This CDR3 spans 15 amino acids. V lost 0 bases and J lost 3; bases outside the gene matches: 5. The V gene's germline CDR1 is LGHNA and CDR2 YNFKEQ. CDR3 sequence reads: CASSQDWDRDYEQYF. The CDR3 DNA is TGTGCCAGCAGCCAAGATTGGGACAGAGACTACGAGCAGTACTTC.

This chain links TRBV29-1 with TRBJ2-1; 9 nucleotides line up with TRBD1. With 8 bases clipped from V and 4 bases from J, the junction kept 3 bases outside the gene matches. CDR3 length: 12 residues. The germline V gene encodes CDR1 SQVTM and CDR2 ANQGSEA. For the CDR3, the DNA is TGCAGCTCAGGACAGGGGTACAATGAGCAGTTCTTC. Translation gives CSSGQGYNEQFF.

This clonotype was seen a handful of times. This chain uses TRBV2 with TRBJ2-7; 8 bases agree with TRBD2. Germline values: CDR1 SNHLY, CDR2 FYNNEI. V shed 4 bases and J 4 bases; nucleotides not matched to a gene: 12. CDR3 length: 16 amino acids. CDR3 DNA sequence: TGTGCCAGCAGTGTCGGTGTGGCGGGAGGCCGGTACGAGCAGTACTTC. Encoded protein: CASSVGVAGGRYEQYF. Using reference TRBV2 and TRBJ2-7 for the parts outside the CDR3, the full variable domain is EPEVTQTPSHQVTQMGQEVILRCVPISNHLYFYWYRQILGQKVEFLVSFYNNEISEKSEIFDDQFSVERPDGSNFTLKIRSTKLEDSAMYFCASSVGVAGGRYEQYFGPGTRLTVT.

This clonotype was observed a few times. This sequence joins TRBV20-1 and TRBJ1-1, with 7 positions matching TRBD1. The J segment lost 1 base and the V segment lost 0 bases, leaving 5 bases of the junction unmatched. The CDR3 sequence is 15 residues long. CDR1 and CDR2 from the germline V gene are DFQATT and SNEGSKA (reference sequence). The CDR3 coding sequence is TGCAGTGCTAGAGATCTCAGGGGGACGAACACTGAAGCTTTCTTT. Amino acids: CSARDLRGTNTEAFF.

CDR3 sequence (DNA): TGTGCCAGCAGTTCCCGGGGGTGGACAGGGTTCGGCTATGGCTACACCTTC. Residues: CASSSRGWTGFGYGYTF. This sequence joins TRBV12-3 or TRBV12-4 and TRBJ1-2, with 8 bases that match TRBD1. V shed 4 bases and J 4 bases; nucleotides not matched to a gene: 14. CDR3 length: 17 residues.

This chain joins TRBV7-9 and TRBJ1-1; perhaps TRBD1 as D (6 bases). This CDR3 is 14 amino acids long. V dropped 5 bases and J dropped 7 bases, with 17 bases sitting between them. Germline CDR1 SEHNR, CDR2 FQNEAQ (reference sequence). CDR3 in DNA: TGTGCCAGCAGCCCGAGGACAGAGGAGGGTGAAGCTTTCTTT. This encodes CASSPRTEEGEAFF. The variable domain in full, with the rest retrieved from reference TRBV7-9 and TRBJ1-1, is DTGVSQNPRHKITKRGQNVTFRCDPISEHNRLYWYRQTLGQGPEFLTYFQNEAQLEKSRLLSDRFSAERPKGSFSTLEIQRTEQGDSAMYLCASSPRTEEGEAFFGQGTRLTVV.

V gene TRBV6-6 combines with J gene TRBJ2-3; the D gene is possibly TRBD1 (5 bases). The V end lost 2 bases, the J end lost 4 bases, and 7 bases lay between the germline ends. CDR3 length equals 13 residues. The germline gives CDR1 MNHNY, CDR2 SVGAGI (reference sequence). CDR3 in amino acids: CASSYLGPDTQYF. CDR3 coding DNA: TGTGCCAGCAGTTACCTGGGGCCAGATACGCAGTATTTT.

The chain carries TRBV11-2 and TRBJ2-5; 12 bases are shared with TRBD2. CDR3 length: 17 amino acids. CDR1 and CDR2 (germline): SGHAT, FQNNGV. Unmatched junction bases numbered 9, after V lost 1 base and J lost 6 bases. CDR3 DNA sequence: TGTGCCAGCAGCTTAGCCCCGACTAGCGGGAGTGTGAAGACCCAGTACTTC. As protein: CASSLAPTSGSVKTQYF.